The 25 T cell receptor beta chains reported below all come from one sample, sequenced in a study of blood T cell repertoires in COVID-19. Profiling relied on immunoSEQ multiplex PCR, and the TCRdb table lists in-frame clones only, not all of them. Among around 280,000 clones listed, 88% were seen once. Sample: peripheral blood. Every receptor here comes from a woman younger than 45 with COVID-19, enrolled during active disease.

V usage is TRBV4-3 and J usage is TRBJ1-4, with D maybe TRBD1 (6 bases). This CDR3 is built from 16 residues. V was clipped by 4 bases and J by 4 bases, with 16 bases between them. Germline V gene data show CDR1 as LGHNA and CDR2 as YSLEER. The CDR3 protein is CASSPLLGALNEKLFF. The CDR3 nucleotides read TGCGCCAGCAGCCCGCTCCTGGGGGCTCTTAATGAAAAACTGTTTTTT.

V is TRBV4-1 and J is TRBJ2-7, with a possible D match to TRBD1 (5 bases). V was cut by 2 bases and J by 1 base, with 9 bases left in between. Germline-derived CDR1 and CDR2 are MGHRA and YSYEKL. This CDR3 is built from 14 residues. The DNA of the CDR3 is TGCGCCAGCAGCCAAATCCAGGGATCCTACGAGCAGTACTTC. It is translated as CASSQIQGSYEQYF.

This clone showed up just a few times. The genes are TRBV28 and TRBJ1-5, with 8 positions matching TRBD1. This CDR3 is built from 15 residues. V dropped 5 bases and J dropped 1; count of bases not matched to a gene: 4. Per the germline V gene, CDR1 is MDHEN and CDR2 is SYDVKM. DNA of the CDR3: TGTGCCAGCAGTATAACAGGGGGAAGCAATCAGCCCCAGCATTTT. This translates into CASSITGGSNQPQHF. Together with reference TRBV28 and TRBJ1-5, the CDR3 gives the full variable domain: DVKVTQSSRYLVKRTGEKVFLECVQDMDHENMFWYRQDPGLGLRLIYFSYDVKMKEKGDIPEGYSVSREKKERFSLILESASTNQTSMYLCASSITGGSNQPQHFGDGTRLSIL.

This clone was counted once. CDR3 region: CATSREPGQVYEQYF. CDR3 DNA sequence: TGTGCCACCAGCAGGGAACCGGGACAGGTCTACGAGCAGTACTTC. The rearrangement joins TRBV15 to TRBJ2-7, with 8 bases aligning to TRBD1. This CDR3 contains 15 residues. The germline CDR1 and CDR2 sequences are LNHNV and YYDKDF (reference sequence). Trimming at V came to 3 bases and at J to 3 bases, leaving 7 bases not matched to a gene.

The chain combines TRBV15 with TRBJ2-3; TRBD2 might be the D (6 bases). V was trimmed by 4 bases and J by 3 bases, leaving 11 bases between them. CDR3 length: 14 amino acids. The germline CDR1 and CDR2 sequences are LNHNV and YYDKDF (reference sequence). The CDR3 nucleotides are TGTGCCACCAGCAACGGGGGACCGACAGATACGCAGTATTTT. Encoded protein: CATSNGGPTDTQYF.

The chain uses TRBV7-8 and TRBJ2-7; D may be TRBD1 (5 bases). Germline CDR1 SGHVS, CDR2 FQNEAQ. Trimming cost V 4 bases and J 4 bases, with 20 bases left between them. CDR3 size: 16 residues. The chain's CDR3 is CASSSRTTRGVYEQYF. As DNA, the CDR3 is TGTGCCAGCAGCTCCCGGACGACAAGGGGTGTATACGAGCAGTACTTC.

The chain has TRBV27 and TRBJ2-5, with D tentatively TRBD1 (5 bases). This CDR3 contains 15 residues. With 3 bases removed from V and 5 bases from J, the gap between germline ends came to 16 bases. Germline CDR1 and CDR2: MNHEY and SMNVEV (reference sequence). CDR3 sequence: CASSFIPPRVETQYF. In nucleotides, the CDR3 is TGTGCCAGCAGTTTTATTCCCCCCAGGGTGGAGACCCAGTACTTC.

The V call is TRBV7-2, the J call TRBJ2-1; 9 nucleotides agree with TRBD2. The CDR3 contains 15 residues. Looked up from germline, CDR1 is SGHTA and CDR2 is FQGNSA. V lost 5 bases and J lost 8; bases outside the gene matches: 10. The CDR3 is CASSPRASGTYEQFF. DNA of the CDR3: TGTGCCAGCAGCCCTCGGGCTAGCGGGACCTATGAGCAGTTCTTC.

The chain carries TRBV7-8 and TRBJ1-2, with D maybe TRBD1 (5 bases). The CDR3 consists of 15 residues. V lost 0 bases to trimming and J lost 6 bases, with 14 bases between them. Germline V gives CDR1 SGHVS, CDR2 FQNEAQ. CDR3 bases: TGTGCCAGCAGCTTAGCCTGGGCGGGGGTGGATGGCTACACCTTC. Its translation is CASSLAWAGVDGYTF.

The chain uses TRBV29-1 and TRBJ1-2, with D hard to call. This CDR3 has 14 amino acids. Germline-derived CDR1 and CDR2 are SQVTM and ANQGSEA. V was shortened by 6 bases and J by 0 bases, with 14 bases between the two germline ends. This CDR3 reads CSVDLDSSNYGYTF. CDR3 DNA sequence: TGCAGCGTGGATCTGGACTCTTCTAACTATGGCTACACCTTC.

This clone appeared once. The CDR3 nucleotides read TGTGCCACCAGCAGAGATAGCGGGGAGGCGTACTTC. Its protein product is CATSRDSGEAYF. The chain carries TRBV15 and TRBJ2-7, with 8 bases lining up with TRBD2. The trim removed 0 bases at V and 12 bases at J, leaving 4 bases unmatched. From germline, CDR1 is LNHNV and CDR2 YYDKDF (reference sequence). This CDR3 has 12 residues.

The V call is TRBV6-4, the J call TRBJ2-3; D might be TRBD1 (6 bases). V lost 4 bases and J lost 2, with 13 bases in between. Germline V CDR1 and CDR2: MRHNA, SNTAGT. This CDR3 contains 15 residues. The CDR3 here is CASSVAGAPTDTQYF. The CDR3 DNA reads TGTGCCAGCAGTGTGGCAGGGGCACCCACAGATACGCAGTATTTT.

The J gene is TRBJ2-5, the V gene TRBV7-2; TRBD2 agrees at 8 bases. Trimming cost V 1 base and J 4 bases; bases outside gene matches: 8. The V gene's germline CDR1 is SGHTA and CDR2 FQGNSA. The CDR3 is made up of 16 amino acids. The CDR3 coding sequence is TGTGCCAGCAGCTTAGATCGGCTAGCGGGTGGAGAGACCCAGTACTTC. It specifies CASSLDRLAGGETQYF.

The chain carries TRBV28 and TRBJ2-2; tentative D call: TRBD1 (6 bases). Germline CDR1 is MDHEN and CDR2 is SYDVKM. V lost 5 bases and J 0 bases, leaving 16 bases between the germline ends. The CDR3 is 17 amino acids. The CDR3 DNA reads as TGTGCCAGCAGTGTCGTGGACAGCCCTACGAACACCGGGGAGCTGTTTTTT. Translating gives CASSVVDSPTNTGELFF.

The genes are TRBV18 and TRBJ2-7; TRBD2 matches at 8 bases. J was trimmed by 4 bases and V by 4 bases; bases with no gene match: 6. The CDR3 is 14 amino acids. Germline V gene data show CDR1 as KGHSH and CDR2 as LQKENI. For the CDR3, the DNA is TGTGCCAGCTCACGGGGAGCGGGAGCGTACGAGCAGTACTTC. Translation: CASSRGAGAYEQYF.

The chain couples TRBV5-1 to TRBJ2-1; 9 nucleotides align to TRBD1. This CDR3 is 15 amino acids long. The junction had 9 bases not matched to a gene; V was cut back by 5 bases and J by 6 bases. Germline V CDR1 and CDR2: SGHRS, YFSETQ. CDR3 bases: TGCGCCAGCAGGGCGCGGGGGACAGGGAGCAATGAGCAGTTCTTC. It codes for CASRARGTGSNEQFF.

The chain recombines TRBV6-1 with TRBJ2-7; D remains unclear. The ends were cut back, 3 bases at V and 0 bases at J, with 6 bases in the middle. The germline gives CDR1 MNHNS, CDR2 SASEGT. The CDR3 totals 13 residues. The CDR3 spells CASSDTISYEQYF. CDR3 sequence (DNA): TGTGCCAGCAGTGATACTATCTCCTACGAGCAGTACTTC.

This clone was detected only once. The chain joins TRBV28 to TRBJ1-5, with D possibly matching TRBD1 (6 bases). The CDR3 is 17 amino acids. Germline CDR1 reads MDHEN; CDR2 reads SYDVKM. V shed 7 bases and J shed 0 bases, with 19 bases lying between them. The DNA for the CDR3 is TGTGCCAGCACCTGGGGTACAGGGCGCTATAGCAATCAGCCCCAGCATTTT. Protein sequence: CASTWGTGRYSNQPQHF.

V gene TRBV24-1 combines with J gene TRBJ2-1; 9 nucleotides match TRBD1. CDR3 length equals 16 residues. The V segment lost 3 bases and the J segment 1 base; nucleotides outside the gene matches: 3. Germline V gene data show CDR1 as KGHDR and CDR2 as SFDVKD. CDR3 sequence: CATSDLGQGSYNEQFF. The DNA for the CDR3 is TGTGCCACCAGTGATCTGGGACAGGGTTCCTACAATGAGCAGTTCTTC.

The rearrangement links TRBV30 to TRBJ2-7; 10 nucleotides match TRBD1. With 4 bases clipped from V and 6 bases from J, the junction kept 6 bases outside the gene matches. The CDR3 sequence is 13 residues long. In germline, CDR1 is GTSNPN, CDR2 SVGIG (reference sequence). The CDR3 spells CAWTGRTGGEQYF. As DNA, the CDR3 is TGTGCCTGGACCGGAAGGACAGGGGGCGAGCAGTACTTC.

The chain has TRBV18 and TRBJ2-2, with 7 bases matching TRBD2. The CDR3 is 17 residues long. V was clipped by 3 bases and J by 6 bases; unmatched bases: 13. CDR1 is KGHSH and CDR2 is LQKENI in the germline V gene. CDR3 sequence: CASSPIGGSGSAGELFF. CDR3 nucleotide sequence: TGTGCCAGCTCACCTATCGGGGGGAGTGGATCTGCCGGGGAGCTGTTTTTT.

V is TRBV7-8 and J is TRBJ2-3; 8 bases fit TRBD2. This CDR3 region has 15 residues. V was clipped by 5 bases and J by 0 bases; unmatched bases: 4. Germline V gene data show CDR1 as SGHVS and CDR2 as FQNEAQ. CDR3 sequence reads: CASSPGGSSTDTQYF. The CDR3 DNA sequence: TGTGCCAGCAGCCCGGGGGGGTCTAGCACAGATACGCAGTATTTT.

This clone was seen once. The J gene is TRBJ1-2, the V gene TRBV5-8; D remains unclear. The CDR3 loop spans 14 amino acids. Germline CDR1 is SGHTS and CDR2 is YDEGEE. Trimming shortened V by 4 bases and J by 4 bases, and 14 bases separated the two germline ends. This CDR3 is CASSRVGSSYGYTF. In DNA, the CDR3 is TGTGCCAGCAGCCGAGTGGGGAGCTCCTATGGCTACACCTTC.

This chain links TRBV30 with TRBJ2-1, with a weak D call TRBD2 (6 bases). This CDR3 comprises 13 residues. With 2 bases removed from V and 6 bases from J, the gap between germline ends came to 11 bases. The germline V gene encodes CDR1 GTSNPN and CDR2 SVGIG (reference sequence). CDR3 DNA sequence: TGTGCCTGGAGTTTTCTAGCGTTCAATGAGCAGTTCTTC. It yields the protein CAWSFLAFNEQFF.

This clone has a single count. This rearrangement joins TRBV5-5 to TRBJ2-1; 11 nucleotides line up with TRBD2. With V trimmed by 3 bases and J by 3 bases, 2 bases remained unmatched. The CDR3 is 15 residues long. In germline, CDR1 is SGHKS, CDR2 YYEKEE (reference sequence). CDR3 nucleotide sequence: TGTGCCAGCAGCTCACTAGCGGGAGACTACAATGAGCAGTTCTTC. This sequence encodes CASSSLAGDYNEQFF.